This T cell receptor (beta chain) emerged from a study of Ad26.COV2.S vaccination and SARS-CoV-2 variants. Clones were read by immunoSEQ multiplex PCR, and TCRdb kept only the in-frame ones, dropping some. The data contain 350,000 to 450,000 clones, around 92% of them singletons. The V gene end was trimmed by 4 bases and the J gene end by 3 bases; junction bases not matched to a gene: 16. The CDR3 sequence is 19 residues long. CDR1 is SEHNR and CDR2 is FQNEAQ in the germline V gene (reference sequence). The sample here was peripheral blood, taken after recovery from COVID-19. This chain joins TRBV7-9 and TRBJ2-3; 10 positions match TRBD2. The origin of this receptor is a human donor who had recovered from COVID-19. This CDR3 is CASSSQGRVAGGRTDTQYF. CDR3 nucleotides: TGTGCCAGCAGCTCGCAAGGGCGGGTAGCGGGGGGTCGAACAGATACGCAGTATTTT.